The rows below give T cell receptor beta chains drawn from one sample of a study of T cell changes during pregnancy in multiple sclerosis. Generated by immunoSEQ multiplex PCR, the TCRdb table keeps only in-frame clones and is missing some. The data contain more than 35,000 clones, around nine tenths of them singletons. This specimen was CD8+ T cells from peripheral blood mononuclear cells, taken after pregnancy. These receptors all stem from a female donor in good health, enrolled as a control in a pregnancy study. The CDR3 runs from the conserved cysteine through the conserved F or W. A D gene is named only where the DNA matches it firmly. Not every row has a clone size; where given, it reads once, few, many or a size class.

>16|NA|TRBJ2-2|TRBV9|NA
TGTGCCAGCAGCGTAGGAGTAGCGGTTAACACCGGGGAGCTGTTTTTT
CASSVGVAVNTGELFF
>12|NA|TRBJ1-2|TRBV4-2|NA
TGTGCCAGCAGCCCGGGGAACTATGGCTACACCTTC
CASSPGNYGYTF
>11|NA|TRBJ2-7|TRBV10-3|NA
TGTGCCATCAGTGCGGGTGGCGAGCAGTACTTC
CAISAGGEQYF
>17|NA|TRBJ2-3|TRBV25-1|NA
TGTGCCAGCAGTGTTCCCGGCGGCAGGGATCGCACAGATACGCAGTATTTT
CASSVPGGRDRTDTQYF
>17|NA|TRBJ2-3|TRBV5-1|once
TGCGCCAGCAGCTTGGCTCAGGGCTCCTTGTCCGCAGATACGCAGTATTTT
CASSLAQGSLSADTQYF
>15|TRBD1|TRBJ2-7|TRBV27|NA
TGTGCCAGCAGTCGGACAGGGGAAGACTCCTACGAGCAGTACTTC
CASSRTGEDSYEQYF
>14|TRBD2|TRBJ2-1|TRBV27|NA
TGTGCCAGCAGTTGGCGGGGGGCTTACAATGAGCAGTTCTTC
CASSWRGAYNEQFF
>16|TRBD1|TRBJ1-2|TRBV11-2|NA
TGTGCCAGCAGCTTTACTCTGGGACAGGTCGAATATGGCTACACCTTC
CASSFTLGQVEYGYTF
>17|NA|TRBJ1-6|TRBV13|few
TGTGCCAGCAGCTTAATGGGACACGGGCCCTATAATTCACCCCTCCACTTT
CASSLMGHGPYNSPLHF
>13|NA|TRBJ1-5|TRBV13|NA
TGTGCCAGCAGCTTACGGGGTTCGTGGCCCCAGCATTTT
CASSLRGSWPQHF
>15|TRBD1|TRBJ1-1|TRBV4-1|NA
TGCGCCAGCAGCCAATCGGACAGGTGGGACACTGAAGCTTTCTTT
CASSQSDRWDTEAFF
>14|TRBD1|TRBJ1-2|TRBV5-1|NA
TGCGCCAGCAGCTTGGCCACAGGGGTCGAAGGCTACACCTTC
CASSLATGVEGYTF
>16|NA|TRBJ1-2|TRBV9|medium-sized
TGTGCCAGCAGCTTTAATAGGGAGCTAGATGACTATGGCTACACCTTC
CASSFNRELDDYGYTF
>15|NA|TRBJ2-2|TRBV7-3|NA
TGTGCCAGCAGCTTAATCCCGGGGAACACCGGGGAGCTGTTTTTT
CASSLIPGNTGELFF
>13|NA|TRBJ1-2|TRBV7-9|NA
TGTGCCAGCAGCTTAGAGGGGCCTAGGGGCTACACCTTC
CASSLEGPRGYTF
>14|TRBD2|TRBJ2-7|TRBV2|NA
TGTGCCAGCAGTGAGATTGGGACTATCTACGAGCAGTACTTC
CASSEIGTIYEQYF
>13|NA|TRBJ1-5|TRBV4-3|NA
TGCGCCAGCAGCCAAGATGGCCAAGAGCCCCAGCATTTT
CASSQDGQEPQHF
>16|TRBD1|TRBJ1-4|TRBV7-9|NA
TGTGCCAGCAGCCACCTGGGACAGGCGAATAATGAAAAACTGTTTTTT
CASSHLGQANNEKLFF
>14|NA|TRBJ2-5|TRBV7-3|NA
TGTGCCAGCAGCTTAAGCAGGGTGAAAGAGACCCAGTACTTC
CASSLSRVKETQYF
>14|TRBD2|TRBJ2-5|TRBV7-3|NA
TGTGCCAGCAGCTCAGCGGGGGGACAAGAGACCCAGTACTTC
CASSSAGGQETQYF
>14|NA|TRBJ2-5|TRBV6-5|NA
TGTGCCAGCAGTTACGGGACACTCAAAGAGACCCAGTACTTC
CASSYGTLKETQYF
>12|TRBD1|TRBJ1-1|TRBV6-5|NA
TGTGCCAGCAGTTCAGGGGGCGAGAAAGCTTTCTTT
CASSSGGEKAFF
>15|TRBD1|TRBJ2-7|TRBV4-1|NA
TGCGCCAGCAGCCAAGATCCCACAGGGGCCTACGAGCAGTACTTC
CASSQDPTGAYEQYF
>20|TRBD1|TRBJ1-6|TRBV5-1|NA
TGCGCCAGCAGCTTTGGTCTGGGATGGAAGCACAGGGGAGCCGGGTCACCCCTCCACTTT
CASSFGLGWKHRGAGSPLHF
>15|NA|TRBJ1-1|TRBV14|NA
TGTGCCAGCAGCCCAAAAGACAGACTGAACACTGAAGCTTTCTTT
CASSPKDRLNTEAFF
>12|NA|TRBJ2-7|TRBV15|few
TGTGCCACCTCTGGACAGACCTACGAGCAGTACTTC
CATSGQTYEQYF
>17|NA|TRBJ1-1|TRBV4-3|NA
TGCGCCAGCAGCCAAGATTTTTCAGGGGATGGGAACACTGAAGCTTTCTTT
CASSQDFSGDGNTEAFF
>18|TRBD1|TRBJ2-6|TRBV7-2|NA
TGTGCCAGCAGCTTACGGGGACAGGATTACTCTGGGGCCAACGTCCTGACTTTC
CASSLRGQDYSGANVLTF
>16|NA|TRBJ1-2|TRBV27|once
TGTGCCAGCACCTCCCTGGGGTCAGGGTCGGACTATGGCTACACCTTC
CASTSLGSGSDYGYTF
>15|NA|TRBJ1-4|TRBV9|NA
TGTGCCAGCAGCGTAGGACAGCAGTATAATGAAAAACTGTTTTTT
CASSVGQQYNEKLFF
>16|TRBD1|TRBJ2-1|TRBV5-1|NA
TGCGCCAGCAGCTTGGAAGACAGGGGAATGTACAATGAGCAGTTCTTC
CASSLEDRGMYNEQFF
>16|NA|TRBJ1-2|TRBV10-3|NA
TGTGCCATCAGTGAGTCGAAGACTCTCAGATTCTATGGCTACACCTTC
CAISESKTLRFYGYTF
>15|TRBD1|TRBJ1-2|TRBV19|NA
TGTGCCAGTAGTCTCGGGACAGGGTTCGACTATGGCTACACCTTC
CASSLGTGFDYGYTF
>19|TRBD2|TRBJ2-4|TRBV7-2|once
TGTGCCAGCAGCAACTCTGGACTAGCGGGAATGAGTTGGGAAAACATTCAGTACTTC
CASSNSGLAGMSWENIQYF
>12|NA|TRBJ1-2|TRBV4-1|NA
TGCGCCAGCAGCCCTAACGGGTACGTCTACACCTTC
CASSPNGYVYTF
>15|TRBD1|TRBJ1-5|TRBV28|NA
TGTGCCAGCAGTTTAACAGGGACAGGGGGTCTGCCCCAGCATTTT
CASSLTGTGGLPQHF
>16|TRBD1|TRBJ2-7|TRBV10-3|NA
TGTGCCATCAGTGAGGGGTGGACAGGGGGCTCCTACGAGCAGTACTTC
CAISEGWTGGSYEQYF
>13|NA|TRBJ1-2|TRBV4-2|NA
TGTGCCAGCAGCTTGGCCGGGGTTGATGGCTACACCTTC
CASSLAGVDGYTF
>16|TRBD1|TRBJ1-5|TRBV4-2|NA
TGTGCCAGCAGCCAAGATGGGACAGACTCGGATCAGCCCCAGCATTTT
CASSQDGTDSDQPQHF
>15|NA|TRBJ2-2|TRBV27|NA
TGTGCCAGCACCCTGGGGGCAGGGCGGAACGGGGAGCTGTTTTTT
CASTLGAGRNGELFF
>18|NA|TRBJ2-1|TRBV11-2|NA
TGTGCCAGCAGCTTAGGGGGGCAAGTCCAGAGCTCCTACAATGAGCAGTTCTTC
CASSLGGQVQSSYNEQFF
>16|TRBD1|TRBJ1-2|TRBV29-1|NA
TGCAGCGTTGAAGTTTCCCGGACAGGGGGCGCCTTTGGCTACACCTTC
CSVEVSRTGGAFGYTF
>15|TRBD1|TRBJ2-1|TRBV18|NA
TGTGCCAGCTCACTACTGGACAGGGCCTACAATGAGCAGTTCTTC
CASSLLDRAYNEQFF
>13|TRBD1|TRBJ2-7|TRBV28|once
TGTGCCACCACTACAGGGGGTGACTACGAGCAGTACTTC
CATTTGGDYEQYF
>11|NA|TRBJ1-1|TRBV5-4|NA
TGTGCCAGCAGCTGGGGAGATGAAGCTTTCTTT
CASSWGDEAFF
>12|NA|TRBJ2-1|TRBV7-9|NA
TGTGCCAGCAGCCCCCTCCACAATGAGCAGTTCTTC
CASSPLHNEQFF
>15|TRBD1|TRBJ1-6|TRBV11-2|NA
TGTGCCAGCAGCTTTACAGGGGACCATAATTCACCCCTCCACTTT
CASSFTGDHNSPLHF
>15|TRBD1|TRBJ1-1|TRBV2|NA
TGTGCCAGCAACGGGCTGGGACAGATGAACACTGAAGCTTTCTTT
CASNGLGQMNTEAFF
>19|NA|TRBJ1-5|TRBV27|NA
TGTGCCAGCAGTTTCACCCCTCCTGGAAGGGGAGGAAGCAATCAGCCCCAGCATTTT
CASSFTPPGRGGSNQPQHF
>18|TRBD2|TRBJ2-2|TRBV9|NA
TGTGCCAGCAGCGTAGGGGGGAGCGGGGGAGCGAACACCGGGGAGCTGTTTTTT
CASSVGGSGGANTGELFF
>16|TRBD2|TRBJ2-7|TRBV6-6|NA
TGTGCCAGCAGTCCTAGGTGGGGGGGTAGCTCCTACGAGCAGTACTTC
CASSPRWGGSSYEQYF
>15|NA|TRBJ1-1|TRBV9|NA
TGTGCCAGCAGCGCCGGCGGGGGGGCGGGGACTGAAGCTTTCTTT
CASSAGGGAGTEAFF
>13|NA|TRBJ2-2|TRBV4-3|NA
TGCGCCAGCAGCCAAGACATAGCCGAGGAGCTGTTTTTT
CASSQDIAEELFF
>15|NA|TRBJ1-2|TRBV7-2|NA
TGTGCCAGCAGCCCCGGACAGAACCTTAACTATGGCTACACCTTC
CASSPGQNLNYGYTF